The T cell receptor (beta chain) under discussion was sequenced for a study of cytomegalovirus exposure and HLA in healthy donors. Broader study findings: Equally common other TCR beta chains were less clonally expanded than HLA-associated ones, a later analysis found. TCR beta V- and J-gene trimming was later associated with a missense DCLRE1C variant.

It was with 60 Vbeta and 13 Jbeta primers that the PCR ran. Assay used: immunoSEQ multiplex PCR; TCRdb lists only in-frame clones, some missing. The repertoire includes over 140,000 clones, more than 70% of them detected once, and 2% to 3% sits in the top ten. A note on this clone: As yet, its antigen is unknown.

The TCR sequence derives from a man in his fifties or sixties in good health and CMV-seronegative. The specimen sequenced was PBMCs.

CDR3 nucleotides: TGTGCCAGCAGCCAACAACAGGGGATAGGCAATCAGCCCCAGCATTTT. This translates into CASSQQQGIGNQPQHF. The rearrangement links TRBV5-8 to TRBJ1-5, with 7 bases fitting TRBD1. After removal of 4 bases from V and 2 bases from J, the junction contained 9 bases not matched to a gene. CDR3 length: 16 amino acids. CDR1 is SGHTS, CDR2 YDEGEE, per germline.